These T cell receptor beta chains were read from a single sample in a study of T cell repertoires in cytomegalovirus infection. TCRdb recomputed calls from the reads with MiXCR, one row per CDR3 protein. Of around 190,000 distinct CDR3 sequences listed, 13% to 15% are singletons. Sequencing used PBMCs. These TCRs come from a human donor in good health (CMV status not recorded). Some clones in this sample may be carry-over from other donors' samples. CDR3s include the opening cysteine and the closing phenylalanine or tryptophan. The D gene is left open where the match is weak. Size is stated for part of the rows, as once, few or many counts, or as a class when the clone is expanded.

TRBJ2-1,many,TRBV7-2,NA,CASSLSLGRASYNEQFF,TGTGCCAGCAGCTTAAGCCTCGGCCGGGCCTCCTACAATGAGCAGTTCTTC
TRBJ2-3,few,TRBV4-2,TRBD2,CASSYLAGGLTRDTQYF,TGTGCCAGCAGCTATCTAGCGGGGGGCCTGACGAGGGATACGCAGTATTTT
TRBJ1-1,many,TRBV6-2/TRBV6-3,NA,CASSYGTFTEAFF,TGTGCCAGCAGTTACGGGACATTCACTGAAGCTTTCTTT
TRBJ2-1,NA,TRBV5-4,NA,CASSRVDEQFF,TGTGCCAGCAGCAGGGTTGATGAGCAGTTCTTC
TRBJ2-4,many,TRBV28,NA,CASSFPEPFQYF,TGTGCCAGCAGTTTCCCTGAGCCCTTTCAGTACTTC
TRBJ2-1,few,TRBV5-1,TRBD2,CASSLRAGLPYNEQFF,TGCGCCAGCAGCTTGAGGGCGGGACTACCCTACAATGAGCAGTTCTTC
TRBJ2-2,few,TRBV29-1,NA,CSVPGNANTGELFF,TGCAGCGTGCCAGGGAATGCTAACACCGGGGAGCTGTTTTTT
TRBJ2-3,many,TRBV7-9,NA,CASSLAGPPRGTQYF,TGTGCCAGCAGCTTAGCTGGCCCACCGAGAGGTACGCAGTATTTT
TRBJ2-2,many,TRBV7-2,TRBD2,CASSGLAGAGELFF,TGTGCCAGCAGCGGACTAGCGGGAGCCGGGGAGCTGTTTTTT
TRBJ1-1,once,TRBV5-6,TRBD1,CASSSRDRKPVAFF,TGTGCCAGCAGCTCCCGGGACAGGAAACCGGTAGCTTTCTTT
TRBJ2-3,NA,TRBV18,TRBD2,CASSPLASGMDTQYF,TGTGCCAGCTCACCGCTAGCTAGCGGGATGGATACGCAGTATTTT
TRBJ2-2,NA,TRBV7-8,NA,CASSSTLGKAGELFF,TGTGCCAGCAGCTCCACGTTGGGGAAAGCCGGGGAGCTGTTTTTT
TRBJ1-1,NA,TRBV18,NA,CASSPNRGNTEAFF,TGTGCCAGCTCACCAAACCGGGGGAACACTGAAGCTTTCTTT
TRBJ2-7,NA,TRBV25-1,TRBD1,CASSEFVPGQRDEQYF,TGTGCCAGCAGTGAATTCGTACCGGGACAGAGGGACGAGCAGTACTTC
TRBJ1-1,NA,TRBV7-2,NA,CASSLAYPLATEAFF,TGTGCCAGCAGCTTAGCTTACCCCCTTGCCACTGAAGCTTTCTTT
TRBJ1-3,few,TRBV12-3/TRBV12-4,TRBD1,CASSRTGIGNTIYF,TGTGCCAGCAGTCGGACAGGGATTGGAAACACCATATATTTT
TRBJ2-1,many,TRBV7-3,NA,CASSWGSNEQFF,TGTGCCAGCAGCTGGGGGAGCAATGAGCAGTTCTTC
TRBJ2-1,NA,TRBV28,NA,CASSLRSWAGENEQFF,TGTGCCAGCAGCCTGCGTTCTTGGGCAGGGGAAAATGAGCAGTTCTTC
TRBJ1-2,few,TRBV18,TRBD1,CASSPETGFFGYTF,TGTGCCAGCTCACCAGAGACAGGGTTCTTTGGCTACACCTTC
TRBJ1-1,NA,TRBV2,NA,CASGGVLNTEAFF,TGTGCCAGCGGGGGGGTCCTGAACACTGAAGCTTTCTTT
TRBJ2-1,few,TRBV4-1,NA,CASSQVARLLDNEQFF,TGCGCCAGCAGCCAAGTTGCCCGGTTGTTGGACAATGAGCAGTTCTTC
TRBJ1-2,many,TRBV7-2,TRBD1,CASSLGQGASYGYTF,TGTGCCAGCAGCTTAGGACAGGGGGCGAGTTATGGCTACACCTTC
TRBJ2-2,NA,TRBV7-3,TRBD2,CASSLSGGLEPGELFF,TGTGCCAGCAGCTTAAGCGGGGGACTAGAGCCCGGGGAGCTGTTTTTT
TRBJ1-5,many,TRBV7-9,NA,CASSLGSGKSNQPQHF,TGTGCCAGCAGCTTAGGATCAGGGAAAAGCAATCAGCCCCAGCATTTT
TRBJ2-1,NA,TRBV20-1,TRBD2,CSAVGTSGGLPYNEQFF,TGCAGTGCTGTAGGGACTAGCGGGGGGCTCCCCTACAATGAGCAGTTCTTC
TRBJ2-3,few,TRBV15,TRBD1,CATSRETGGTDTQYF,TGTGCCACCAGCAGAGAGACAGGGGGAACAGATACGCAGTATTTT
TRBJ2-7,few,TRBV15,NA,CATSRDLGARYEQYF,TGTGCCACCAGCAGAGATTTAGGAGCACGCTACGAGCAGTACTTC
TRBJ2-5,few,TRBV6-1,TRBD1,CAILRDRDGETQYF,TGTGCCATCTTAAGGGACAGGGATGGGGAGACCCAGTACTTC
TRBJ1-5,few,TRBV5-5,NA,CASSLVPGSNQPQHF,TGTGCCAGCAGCTTGGTACCCGGGAGCAATCAGCCCCAGCATTTT
TRBJ1-1,many,TRBV6-4,NA,CASSDTHATEAFF,TGTGCCAGCAGTGACACGCACGCCACTGAAGCTTTCTTT
TRBJ2-1,NA,TRBV19,TRBD2,CASSRLAGGWNEQFF,TGTGCCAGTAGTAGACTAGCGGGAGGCTGGAATGAGCAGTTCTTC
TRBJ2-7,NA,TRBV20-1,TRBD2,CSARAPQSSGSGEQYF,TGCAGTGCTAGAGCCCCTCAGAGTAGCGGGAGTGGCGAGCAGTACTTC
TRBJ2-7,NA,TRBV7-2,TRBD2,CASSSRLAGHYEQYF,TGTGCCAGCAGCTCCCGACTAGCGGGGCACTACGAGCAGTACTTC
TRBJ2-2,many,TRBV7-2,NA,CASSLEQSTGELFF,TGTGCCAGCAGCTTAGAACAGAGCACCGGGGAGCTGTTTTTT
TRBJ1-1,NA,TRBV19,TRBD1,CASKGQGKNTEAFF,TGTGCCAGTAAGGGACAGGGAAAAAACACTGAAGCTTTCTTT
TRBJ2-1,many,TRBV12-3/TRBV12-4,NA,CASRDFSSYNEQFF,TGTGCCAGCAGGGACTTCAGCTCCTACAATGAGCAGTTCTTC
TRBJ1-5,many,TRBV12-3/TRBV12-4,NA,CASSFGTNQPQHF,TGTGCCAGCAGTTTTGGGACAAATCAGCCCCAGCATTTT
TRBJ1-4,few,TRBV6-5,NA,CASRMGEKLFF,TGTGCCAGCAGGATGGGTGAAAAACTGTTTTTT
TRBJ2-1,few,TRBV2,NA,CASSESLGQFF,TGTGCCAGCAGTGAATCCCTCGGGCAGTTCTTC
TRBJ2-5,NA,TRBV20-1,NA,CSARGALAIQETQYF,TGCAGTGCTAGAGGCGCACTAGCAATCCAAGAGACCCAGTACTTC
TRBJ1-1,NA,TRBV24-1,TRBD1,CATRQGLNTEAFF,TGTGCCACGCGACAGGGTTTGAACACTGAAGCTTTCTTT
TRBJ2-5,few,TRBV20-1,NA,CSAHQGRVETQYF,TGCAGTGCCCATCAGGGCAGGGTAGAGACCCAGTACTTC